The 10 T cell receptor beta chains reported below all come from one sample, sequenced in a study of blood T cell repertoires in COVID-19. TCRdb's table, derived via immunoSEQ multiplex PCR, lists solely in-frame clones and lacks some. The table lists approximately 220,000 clones, 80% to 85% of them singletons. The sequenced sample consisted of peripheral blood. Every receptor here comes from a woman in her thirties who had recovered from COVID-19.

The rearrangement joins TRBV6-4 to TRBJ2-1; 8 nucleotides agree with TRBD2. Losses at the gene ends were 4 bases for V and 4 bases for J; bases not matched to a gene: 9. Germline V gene sequence: CDR1 MRHNA, CDR2 SNTAGT. This CDR3 has 16 residues. The CDR3 nucleotides are TGTGCCAGCAGTGTCCAAGCGGGAGCTCCGTACAATGAGCAGTTCTTC. Protein: CASSVQAGAPYNEQFF.

This sequence joins TRBV28 and TRBJ2-5, with 7 bases aligning to TRBD2. V lost 6 bases and J lost 5; bases outside the gene matches: 6. The CDR3 totals 13 residues. Germline V CDR1 and CDR2: MDHEN, SYDVKM. CDR3 protein: CASSRGGVETQYF. DNA for the CDR3: TGTGCCAGCAGCCGGGGAGGGGTGGAGACCCAGTACTTC. The entire variable domain, with the rest obtained from reference TRBV28 and TRBJ2-5, is as follows: DVKVTQSSRYLVKRTGEKVFLECVQDMDHENMFWYRQDPGLGLRLIYFSYDVKMKEKGDIPEGYSVSREKKERFSLILESASTNQTSMYLCASSRGGVETQYFGPGTRLLVL.

The chain joins TRBV28 to TRBJ2-7; 9 bases match TRBD1. CDR1 MDHEN and CDR2 SYDVKM come from the germline V gene. CDR3 length: 15 residues. The V segment lost 7 bases and the J segment 1 base; nucleotides outside the gene matches: 8. CDR3 sequence reads: CASTPWGQGSYEQYF. In nucleotides, the CDR3 is TGTGCCAGCACCCCCTGGGGACAGGGATCCTACGAGCAGTACTTC. The full variable domain, with the rest looked up from reference TRBV28 and TRBJ2-7, is DVKVTQSSRYLVKRTGEKVFLECVQDMDHENMFWYRQDPGLGLRLIYFSYDVKMKEKGDIPEGYSVSREKKERFSLILESASTNQTSMYLCASTPWGQGSYEQYFGPGTRLTVT.

The chain combines TRBV15 with TRBJ2-3, with a tentative D call TRBD1 (6 bases). Trimming left V 8 bases short and J 2 bases short, with 14 bases between. Germline V gives CDR1 LNHNV, CDR2 YYDKDF (reference sequence). There are 14 residues in the CDR3. The CDR3 loop is CATSTDRPTDTQYF. CDR3 nucleotide sequence: TGTGCCACCTCCACGGACAGACCCACAGATACGCAGTATTTT.

In its sample, this clone was seen a few times. This rearrangement joins TRBV5-6 to TRBJ1-2, with no clear D. Between the trimmed V and J ends, which lost 4 bases and 4 bases, there was a span of 17 bases. The CDR3 runs 15 residues. Germline V gene sequence: CDR1 SGHDT, CDR2 YYEEEE. CDR3 in DNA: TGTGCCAGCAGCCGTAGCGCAGGTGGCCCCTATGGCTACACCTTC. Protein sequence: CASSRSAGGPYGYTF.

This clone showed up just a few times. The chain has TRBV7-9 and TRBJ2-1; D possibly corresponds to TRBD2 (6 bases). Germline V gene lookup returns CDR1 SEHNR and CDR2 FQNEAQ (reference sequence). V lost 4 bases, J lost 3 bases, and 16 bases lay in between. This CDR3 has 16 amino acids. The DNA of the CDR3 is TGTGCCAGCAGCTCCCTCTTCTTGCGGGACTACAATGAGCAGTTCTTC. This codes for CASSSLFLRDYNEQFF.

V is TRBV19 and J is TRBJ2-7; the match to TRBD2 covers 13 bases. The CDR3 is made up of 15 amino acids. V shed 5 bases and J 4 bases; nucleotides not matched to a gene: 5. Germline V CDR1 and CDR2: LNHDA, SQIVND (reference sequence). The CDR3 coding sequence is TGTGCCAGTAGTCCTACTAGCGGGAGGGGGTACGAGCAGTACTTC. It encodes CASSPTSGRGYEQYF.

The V and J genes are TRBV6-5 and TRBJ1-2, with TRBD1 identical over 7 bases. The germline gives CDR1 MNHEY, CDR2 SVGAGI. With V trimmed by 6 bases and J by 5 bases, 9 bases remained unmatched. CDR3 length: 14 residues. DNA for the CDR3: TGTGCCAGCAGATCCGGGACAGCCATTTATGGCTACACCTTC. Encoded protein: CASRSGTAIYGYTF.

This sequence joins TRBV29-1 and TRBJ1-1; tentatively, D is TRBD1 (6 bases). Trimming removed 4 bases at V and 1 base at J, with 10 bases between. The CDR3 totals 13 residues. Looked up from germline, CDR1 is SQVTM and CDR2 is ANQGSEA. CDR3 sequence (DNA): TGCAGCGTTGCGACAGGAGCGAACACTGAAGCTTTCTTT. Translating gives CSVATGANTEAFF.

A few counts support this clone. This chain joins TRBV7-9 and TRBJ1-5; 9 bases match TRBD1. V shed 1 base and J 5 bases; nucleotides not matched to a gene: 0. Germline assignment: CDR1 SEHNR and CDR2 FQNEAQ (reference sequence). The CDR3 is 14 residues long. The CDR3 sequence: CASSLGDRDQPQHF. In DNA, the CDR3 is TGTGCCAGCAGCTTAGGGGACAGGGATCAGCCCCAGCATTTT.